The next 13 T cell receptor beta chains were all read from a single sample in a study of identical twins. TCRdb analysed the 5' RACE reads with MiXCR anew, one entry per CDR3 protein. The table includes approximately 230,000 distinct CDR3 sequences, around 6.5% detected once. This same sample was also part of a study on T cells expressing NK-cell markers.

The specimen sequenced was CD8+ T cells sorted from blood. These receptors were collected from a woman younger than 35 in good health.

The chain couples TRBV28 to TRBJ2-7, with D tentatively TRBD2 (5 bases). Per germline, CDR1 MDHEN and CDR2 SYDVKM. Trimming cost V 3 bases and J 2 bases, with 11 bases left between them. This CDR3 has 14 residues. The CDR3 loop is CASSLREPAYEQYF. The CDR3 DNA sequence: TGTGCCAGCAGTTTGAGGGAGCCCGCCTACGAGCAGTACTTC.

This clonotype came up many times. The chain is built from TRBV3-1 and TRBJ2-1; no definite D call. V lost 0 bases and J lost 6, with 18 bases in between. Germline V gives CDR1 LGHDT, CDR2 YNNKEL (reference sequence). The CDR3 has 17 residues. CDR3 sequence: CASSQDLPTQKGNEQFF. Here the CDR3 DNA reads TGTGCCAGCAGCCAAGATCTGCCGACCCAAAAGGGCAATGAGCAGTTCTTC.

There are a few counts of this clonotype. This chain joins TRBV16 and TRBJ2-7; tentative D call: TRBD2 (6 bases). The CDR3 covers 17 residues. Germline V gene sequence: CDR1 KGHSY, CDR2 FQNENV. Trimming took off 3 bases at V and 2 bases at J, with 20 bases between the two ends. CDR3 coding DNA: TGTGCCAGCAGCCACTATCAGGAGGGGACCTATCCCTACGAGCAGTACTTC. Amino acids: CASSHYQEGTYPYEQYF.

This clonotype occurred a few times. The V gene is TRBV6-2 or TRBV6-3, the J gene TRBJ2-3; 9 bases align to TRBD2. CDR1 is MNHEY and CDR2 is SVGEGT in the germline V gene. V lost 2 bases, J lost 6 bases, and 15 bases stayed unmatched. CDR3 length: 18 residues. The CDR3 DNA sequence: TGTGCCAGCAGTTACATTAGGATCGCTAGCGGGACCTCGGATACGCAGTATTTT. Its protein is CASSYIRIASGTSDTQYF.

A few counts support this clonotype. The chain recombines TRBV7-9 with TRBJ1-5, with D unclear. This CDR3 comprises 13 residues. Germline V gives CDR1 SEHNR, CDR2 FQNEAQ (reference sequence). With 5 bases removed from V and 4 bases from J, the gap between germline ends came to 9 bases. CDR3 sequence reads: CASSETANQPQHF. DNA for the CDR3: TGTGCCAGCAGCGAGACGGCAAATCAGCCCCAGCATTTT.

This clonotype was detected only a few times. CDR3 bases: TGTGCCAGCAGTGCCCTGGAAGGGGCTTTCTACGAGCAGTACTTC. Amino acids: CASSALEGAFYEQYF. The V and J genes are TRBV2 and TRBJ2-7, with D tentatively TRBD1 (5 bases). The CDR3 runs to 15 residues. CDR1 SNHLY and CDR2 FYNNEI come from the germline V gene. The V and J ends lost 4 bases and 3 bases respectively, with 16 bases between them.

The V call is TRBV12-3 or TRBV12-4, the J call TRBJ2-5; 9 bases are a match to TRBD2. CDR3 length: 15 residues. V was clipped by 7 bases and J by 5 bases; unmatched bases: 11. CDR3 sequence reads: CASTPGGGAGETQYF. The CDR3 nucleotides are TGTGCCAGCACCCCCGGCGGGGGGGCCGGGGAGACCCAGTACTTC.

This sequence joins TRBV6-2 or TRBV6-3 and TRBJ1-5; TRBD1 might be the D (5 bases). The CDR3 consists of 13 residues. From germline, CDR1 is MNHEY and CDR2 SVGEGT. V was clipped by 2 bases and J by 9 bases, with 11 bases between them. In DNA, the CDR3 is TGTGCCAGCAGTTACGGAGGGGCTCGGCCCCAGCATTTT. Translating gives CASSYGGARPQHF.

The table lists this clonotype with a few counts. This sequence joins TRBV9 and TRBJ2-1, with no clear D. The germline CDR1 and CDR2 sequences are SGDLS and YYNGEE. CDR3 length: 17 amino acids. The V end lost 7 bases, the J end lost 7 bases, and 27 bases lay between the germline ends. The CDR3 protein is CASGDSRFAAILNEQFF. The CDR3 DNA sequence: TGTGCCAGCGGAGATTCCCGATTCGCGGCGATCTTAAATGAGCAGTTCTTC.

The CDR3 is CASSVAVRTAQYEQYF. CDR3 in DNA: TGTGCCAGCAGCGTGGCCGTTCGGACAGCTCAGTACGAGCAGTACTTC. V gene TRBV9 combines with J gene TRBJ2-7; D is perhaps TRBD1 (6 bases). CDR3 length: 16 amino acids. Germline V gene sequence: CDR1 SGDLS, CDR2 YYNGEE. Trimming removed 2 bases at V and 4 bases at J, with 19 bases between.

There are many counts of this clonotype. This rearrangement joins TRBV27 to TRBJ2-1; unclear D gene. V gave up 5 bases and J gave up 4 bases, with 9 bases separating them. From germline, CDR1 is MNHEY and CDR2 SMNVEV (reference sequence). CDR3 length equals 13 residues. The CDR3 sequence: CASSVHNYNEQFF. DNA of the CDR3: TGTGCCAGCAGTGTCCACAATTACAATGAGCAGTTCTTC.

The J gene is TRBJ2-7, the V gene TRBV7-8; D might be TRBD1 (5 bases). The CDR3 totals 12 residues. V was cut by 5 bases and J by 3 bases, with 8 bases left in between. Germline CDR1 and CDR2: SGHVS and FQNEAQ. The CDR3 sequence is CASSQDIYEQYF. CDR3 coding DNA: TGTGCCAGCAGCCAGGACATCTACGAGCAGTACTTC.

This rearrangement joins TRBV6-5 to TRBJ2-1; 15 nucleotides match TRBD2. The CDR3 spans 19 residues. V lost 2 bases and J lost 4; bases outside the gene matches: 9. The V gene's germline CDR1 is MNHEY and CDR2 SVGAGI. CDR3 bases: TGTGCCAGCAGTTACACCCAAGGGACTAGCGGGGGGTGGTACAATGAGCAGTTCTTC. Translating it yields CASSYTQGTSGGWYNEQFF.